Described below is a single T cell receptor (beta chain) sequence and its context. Its antigen remains unknown. Sequencing was performed with immunoSEQ multiplex PCR; in TCRdb, only in-frame clones are kept and a portion is missing. The data contain about 190,000 clones, approximately 90% of them singletons. Trimming took 5 bases from V and 9 from J, leaving 17 bases between them. The CDR3 is 15 residues long. Germline V gene lookup returns CDR1 SEHNR and CDR2 FQNEAQ (reference sequence). These data originate in a study of T cell responses to AZD1222 COVID-19 vaccine. Overall study results and limits: Spike-specific TCR repertoires showed rising breadth and depth after two AZD1222 doses. The CD4 TCRs associated with vaccination extended across spike and predominated at 160-218 and 743-854. Donors were largely white British and mainly female; clonal diversity was possibly underestimated.

The clonotype was recovered from an adult in good health. The rearrangement uses TRBV7-9 and TRBJ1-6, with D unclear. Material: peripheral blood, obtained on day 0 of AZD1222 vaccination. This CDR3 reads CASSQTGLKSSPLHF. DNA for the CDR3: TGTGCCAGCAGCCAAACCGGTTTGAAGAGTTCACCCCTCCACTTT.